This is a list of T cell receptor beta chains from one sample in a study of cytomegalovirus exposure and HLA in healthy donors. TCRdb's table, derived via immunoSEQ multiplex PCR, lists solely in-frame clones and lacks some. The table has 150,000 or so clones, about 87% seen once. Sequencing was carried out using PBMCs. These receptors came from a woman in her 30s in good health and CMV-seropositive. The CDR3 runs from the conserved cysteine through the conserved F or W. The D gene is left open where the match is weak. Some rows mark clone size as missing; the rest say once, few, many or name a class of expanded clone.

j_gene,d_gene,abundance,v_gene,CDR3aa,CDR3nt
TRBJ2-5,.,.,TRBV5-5,CASSSLASTGETQYF,TGTGCCAGCAGCTCCTTAGCGAGTACGGGAGAGACCCAGTACTTC
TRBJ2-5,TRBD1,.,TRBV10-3,CAIRAETGGPETQYF,TGTGCCATCAGGGCTGAAACAGGGGGTCCGGAGACCCAGTACTTC
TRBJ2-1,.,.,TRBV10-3,CAISEYNNEQFF,TGTGCCATCAGTGAGTATAACAATGAGCAGTTCTTC
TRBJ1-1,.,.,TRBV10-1,CASRGGSRTEAFF,TGCGCCAGCAGGGGAGGTTCGAGAACTGAAGCTTTCTTT
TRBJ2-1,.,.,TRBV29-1,CSVEWSGNEQFF,TGCAGCGTTGAGTGGAGTGGGAATGAGCAGTTCTTC
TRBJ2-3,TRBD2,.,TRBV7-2,CASSLWGGGTFSTDTQYF,TGTGCCAGCAGCTTATGGGGCGGGGGGACCTTTAGCACAGATACGCAGTATTTT
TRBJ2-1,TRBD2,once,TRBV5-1,CASSLSSGSGNEQFF,TGCGCCAGCAGCTTGTCTAGCGGGAGTGGGAATGAGCAGTTCTTC
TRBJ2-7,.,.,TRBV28,CASSTRQGLLVEQYF,TGTGCCAGCAGTACCAGACAGGGACTTCTCGTGGAGCAGTACTTC
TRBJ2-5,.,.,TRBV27,CASSLTPNRETQYF,TGTGCCAGCAGTTTAACTCCCAACAGGGAGACCCAGTACTTC
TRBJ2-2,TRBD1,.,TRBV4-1,CASSRLTGTDEDGELFF,TGCGCCAGCAGCCGCTTAACCGGGACAGATGAGGACGGGGAGCTGTTTTTT
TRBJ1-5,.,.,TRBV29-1,CSVSSGGNQPQHF,TGCAGCGTTTCCAGCGGTGGCAATCAGCCCCAGCATTTT
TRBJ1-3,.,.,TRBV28,CASTLSSGNTIYF,TGTGCCAGCACCTTATCTTCTGGAAACACCATATATTTT
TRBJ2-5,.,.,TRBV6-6,CASREGSGRKTQYF,TGTGCCAGCAGAGAGGGATCCGGGCGGAAGACCCAGTACTTC